The next 18 T cell receptor beta chains were all read from a single sample in a study of spatial heterogeneity in lung cancer. The time point: sample taken at primary tumor resection. Whole RNA from tumor, nontumor lung or frozen PBMC was sequenced unsorted. TCRdb independently ran MiXCR on the 5' RACE reads; one entry per CDR3 protein. The table lists 80,000 to 95,000 distinct CDR3 sequences, about 9.4% of them singletons. Sequencing was performed on PBMCs, taken at surgery. The receptors derive from a male donor with early-stage non-small cell lung cancer.

The rearrangement uses TRBV18 and TRBJ1-1; no clear D. This CDR3 spans 15 amino acids. The V and J ends lost 3 bases and 0 bases respectively, with 11 bases between them. Germline V gene data show CDR1 as KGHSH and CDR2 as LQKENI. DNA for the CDR3: TGTGCCAGCTCACCCATGGGCTTTCTGAACACTGAAGCTTTCTTT. The encoded protein is CASSPMGFLNTEAFF.

The V gene is TRBV6-5, the J gene TRBJ2-2, with D perhaps matching TRBD1 or TRBD2 (6 bases each). V gave up 0 bases and J gave up 4 bases, with 12 bases separating them. CDR3 length: 16 residues. Germline V gene data show CDR1 as MNHEY and CDR2 as SVGAGI. Here the CDR3 DNA reads TGTGCCAGCAGTTACTCGAGGGGGGCTGGCACCGGGGAGCTGTTTTTT. It yields the protein CASSYSRGAGTGELFF.

V and J are TRBV6-1 and TRBJ2-5; a possible D gene is TRBD1 (5 bases). This CDR3 comprises 15 residues. V was trimmed by 6 bases and J by 1 base, leaving 15 bases between them. The germline CDR1 and CDR2 sequences are MNHNS and SASEGT. The CDR3 nucleotides are TGTGCCAGCAGGCTGGGGCCGCCTCTCCAAGAGACCCAGTACTTC. Translating gives CASRLGPPLQETQYF.

V is TRBV7-9 and J is TRBJ2-7, with D unresolved. Per the germline V gene, CDR1 is SEHNR and CDR2 is FQNEAQ (reference sequence). Trimming left V 6 bases short and J 5 bases short, with 17 bases between. This CDR3 spans 14 amino acids. CDR3 in DNA: TGTGCCAGCAGTCCAGACTCCGACCGACACGAGCAGTACTTC. Translated: CASSPDSDRHEQYF.

This clonotype was seen at least ten times. This chain connects TRBV19 to TRBJ2-3; 10 bases are a match to TRBD1. Trimming took 4 bases from V and 6 from J; bases not matched to a gene: 4. This CDR3 comprises 14 residues. From germline, CDR1 is LNHDA and CDR2 SQIVND (reference sequence). This CDR3 is CASSTGQGMDTQYF. The CDR3 DNA sequence: TGTGCCAGTAGTACGGGACAGGGGATGGATACGCAGTATTTT.

This clonotype was observed at least ten times. The V gene is TRBV5-6, the J gene TRBJ2-7; TRBD2 is a possible D gene (6 bases). The CDR3 contains 14 residues. CDR1 is SGHDT and CDR2 is YYEEEE in the germline V gene. Trimming pared 5 bases from V and 5 bases from J, leaving 17 bases between. The CDR3 sequence: CASSSRVGGDEQYF. CDR3 DNA: TGTGCCAGCAGTTCCCGGGTGGGGGGAGACGAGCAGTACTTC. Filled out from reference TRBV5-6 and TRBJ2-7, the complete variable domain reads DAGVTQSPTHLIKTRGQQVTLRCSPKSGHDTVSWYQQALGQGPQFIFQYYEEEERQRGNFPDRFSGHQFPNYSSELNVNALLLGDSALYLCASSSRVGGDEQYFGPGTRLTVT.

This chain connects TRBV4-3 to TRBJ1-2; the D is unclear. Trimming removed 0 bases from V and 4 bases from J, with 18 bases in between. The CDR3 has 17 amino acids. In germline, CDR1 is LGHNA, CDR2 YSLEER. CDR3 nucleotide sequence: TGCGCCAGCAGCCAAGATGCGAGGGAGGTGCCCCTCTATGGCTACACCTTC. Amino acid sequence: CASSQDAREVPLYGYTF.

This clonotype occurred once. This chain uses TRBV7-9 with TRBJ2-7; unclear D gene. CDR3 length equals 11 residues. The V and J ends lost 1 base and 9 bases respectively, with 7 bases between them. Germline CDR1 SEHNR, CDR2 FQNEAQ (reference sequence). This chain's CDR3 is CASSLDEAQYF. The CDR3 DNA is TGTGCCAGCAGCTTAGATGAGGCGCAGTACTTC.

The J gene is TRBJ1-1, the V gene TRBV15, with D uncertain. Germline V lookup: CDR1 LNHNV, CDR2 YYDKDF (reference sequence). The V gene lost 0 bases and the J gene lost 8 bases, with 4 bases spanning the gap. The CDR3 covers 11 residues. CDR3 in DNA: TGTGCCACCAGCAGAGACTACGAAGCTTTCTTT. Its protein is CATSRDYEAFF.

The genes are TRBV21-1 and TRBJ2-1; the tabulated D call, TRBD1, remains unverified against the DNA. TRBV21-1 is shown as a pseudogene. This CDR3 has 17 residues. CDR3 in amino acids: CASSLSGKGPSYNEQFF. CDR3 nucleotide sequence: TGTGCCAGCAGCCTAAGTGGAAAGGGACCGTCCTACAATGAGCAGTTCTTC.

This clonotype was seen a handful of times. In nucleotides, the CDR3 is TGTGCCAGCGGCCCCGGGGCATTGGATACGCAGTATTTT. Translating gives CASGPGALDTQYF. This sequence joins TRBV2 and TRBJ2-3, with D possibly being TRBD1 or TRBD2 (5 bases each). The CDR3 extends over 13 amino acids. V gave up 8 bases and J gave up 6 bases, with 15 bases separating them. The germline V gene encodes CDR1 SNHLY and CDR2 FYNNEI.

This clonotype was detected ten times or more. The chain uses TRBV12-3 or TRBV12-4 and TRBJ1-1, with a possible D match to TRBD1 (5 bases). The CDR3 extends over 13 amino acids. V was trimmed by 7 bases and J by 3 bases, leaving 12 bases between them. CDR3 bases: TGTGCCAGCATCCGGCGGGGGTACACTGAAGCTTTCTTT. This gives the protein CASIRRGYTEAFF.

This clonotype was recorded at least ten times. This sequence joins TRBV4-2 and TRBJ1-3; D is unresolved. The CDR3 loop spans 15 amino acids. Looked up from germline, CDR1 is LGHNA and CDR2 is YNFKEQ. With 0 bases removed from V and 1 base from J, the gap between germline ends came to 7 bases. The CDR3 nucleotides read TGTGCCAGCAGCCAAGAAACAGTATCTGGAAACACCATATATTTT. Encoded protein: CASSQETVSGNTIYF.

The chain employs TRBV4-2 and TRBJ1-1, with a tentative D call TRBD1 (5 bases). V was pared by 0 bases and J by 8 bases, with 13 bases between. The CDR3 loop spans 14 amino acids. Germline CDR1 is LGHNA and CDR2 is YNFKEQ. CDR3 residues: CASSQDKWRGEAFF. The CDR3 coding sequence is TGTGCCAGCAGCCAAGATAAGTGGAGGGGAGAAGCTTTCTTT.

In this sample, this clonotype turned up many times. The chain uses TRBV24-1 and TRBJ1-5; D unresolved. Trimming removed 5 bases at V and 8 bases at J, with 12 bases between. The germline V gene encodes CDR1 KGHDR and CDR2 SFDVKD. CDR3 length equals 13 residues. The CDR3 sequence is CATSARPTEPQHF. The CDR3 bases are TGTGCCACCAGTGCTAGGCCTACCGAGCCCCAGCATTTT.

This clonotype was recorded a few times. This chain uses TRBV20-1 with TRBJ1-5; 10 bases align to TRBD1. The germline CDR1 and CDR2 sequences are DFQATT and SNEGSKA (reference sequence). V lost 5 bases to trimming and J lost 0 bases; unmatched junction nucleotides: 7. The CDR3 spans 16 residues. CDR3 sequence reads: CSAGDRGGSSNQPQHF. CDR3 bases: TGCAGTGCTGGGGACAGGGGAGGGAGTAGCAATCAGCCCCAGCATTTT.

The rearrangement uses TRBV4-3 and TRBJ1-6, with D possibly TRBD1 on 5 matching bases. V lost 0 bases, J lost 5 bases, and 14 bases lay in between. The CDR3 loop spans 17 amino acids. CDR1 LGHNA and CDR2 YSLEER come from the germline V gene. The DNA of the CDR3 is TGCGCCAGCAGCCAAGAGATTCAGGGCACTAATAATTCACCCCTCCACTTT. Its protein product is CASSQEIQGTNNSPLHF.

This clonotype was observed once. This sequence joins TRBV9 and TRBJ2-5, with a weak D call TRBD1 (5 bases). Germline assignment: CDR1 SGDLS and CDR2 YYNGEE. There are 15 residues in the CDR3. The V and J ends lost 4 bases and 4 bases respectively, with 17 bases between them. CDR3 bases: TGTGCCAGCAGCACAAGCAGGAGAGACAGAGAGACCCAGTACTTC. Its translation: CASSTSRRDRETQYF.